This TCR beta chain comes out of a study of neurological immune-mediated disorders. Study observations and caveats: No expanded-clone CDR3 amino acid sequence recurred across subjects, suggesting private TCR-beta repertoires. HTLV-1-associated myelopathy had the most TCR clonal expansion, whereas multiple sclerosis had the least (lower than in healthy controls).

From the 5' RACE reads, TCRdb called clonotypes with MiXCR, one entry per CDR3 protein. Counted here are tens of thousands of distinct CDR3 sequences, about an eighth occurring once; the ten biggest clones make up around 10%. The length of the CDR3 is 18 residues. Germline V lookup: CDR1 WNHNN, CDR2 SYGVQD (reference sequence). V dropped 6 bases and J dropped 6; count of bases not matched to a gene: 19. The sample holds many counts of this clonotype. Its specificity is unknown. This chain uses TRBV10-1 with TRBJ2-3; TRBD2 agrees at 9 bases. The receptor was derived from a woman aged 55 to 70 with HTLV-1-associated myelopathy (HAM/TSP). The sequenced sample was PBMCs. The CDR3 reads CASSGIRYGLARLDTQYF. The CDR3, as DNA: TGCGCCAGCAGCGGAATTAGATACGGACTAGCGCGCTTGGATACGCAGTATTTT.